These 28 T cell receptor beta chains were sequenced from one sample in a study of blood T cell repertoires in COVID-19. TCRdb's table, derived via immunoSEQ multiplex PCR, lists solely in-frame clones and lacks some. The sample records about 180,000 clones, more than 75% being singletons. Input material: PBMCs or T cells enriched from blood (not recorded which). These TCRs come from a woman between 50 and 59 years old who had recovered from COVID-19.

This clone was counted between two and nine times. V gene TRBV30 combines with J gene TRBJ2-3; no clear D gene. CDR3 length equals 14 residues. Germline CDR1 GTSNPN, CDR2 SVGIG (reference sequence). Trimming left V 3 bases short and J 1 base short, with 11 bases between. The chain's CDR3 is CAWSRGAGTDTQYF. CDR3 DNA: TGTGCCTGGAGCCGAGGCGCAGGCACAGATACGCAGTATTTT.

The table lists this clone with a count of one. The rearrangement uses TRBV5-1 and TRBJ1-5, with D possibly matching TRBD1 (6 bases). Germline CDR1 and CDR2: SGHRS and YFSETQ. Trimming pared 4 bases from V and 2 bases from J, leaving 13 bases between. The CDR3 is 15 amino acids. In DNA, the CDR3 is TGCGCCAGCAGCGTGCAGGGGTTAGGCAATCAGCCCCAGCATTTT. Protein sequence: CASSVQGLGNQPQHF.

This rearrangement joins TRBV6-6 to TRBJ1-2; 8 bases line up with TRBD1. Germline CDR1 and CDR2: MNHNY and SVGAGI (reference sequence). V gave up 5 bases and J gave up 4 bases; unmatched junction bases: 6. CDR3 length: 14 amino acids. The CDR3 sequence: CASSQGASTYGYTF. The CDR3 DNA follows: TGTGCCAGCAGTCAGGGGGCGTCGACCTATGGCTACACCTTC.

The chain recombines TRBV7-2 with TRBJ1-2; TRBD1 matches at 9 bases. Per germline, CDR1 SGHTA and CDR2 FQGNSA. The CDR3 is 14 residues long. With V trimmed by 3 bases and J by 7 bases, 6 bases remained unmatched. CDR3 bases: TGTGCCAGCAGCTTCACCCGGACAGGGGTTGGCTACACCTTC. It specifies CASSFTRTGVGYTF.

This clone was seen only a few times. This chain links TRBV7-3 with TRBJ2-1; 8 positions agree with TRBD1. The CDR3 covers 15 residues. The V and J ends lost 5 bases and 4 bases, in that order; junction bases with no gene match: 7. Per the germline V gene, CDR1 is SGHTA and CDR2 is FQGTGA. The CDR3 is CASSIGQGSYNEQFF. The CDR3 bases are TGTGCCAGCAGCATAGGACAGGGATCGTACAATGAGCAGTTCTTC.

The genes are TRBV20-1 and TRBJ1-1; possibly TRBD1 for D (5 bases). The ends were cut back, 3 bases at V and 1 base at J, with 12 bases in the middle. Germline assignment: CDR1 DFQATT and CDR2 SNEGSKA (reference sequence). The CDR3 has 14 residues. The CDR3 sequence is CSASLGPTNTEAFF. DNA for the CDR3: TGCAGTGCTAGTCTGGGGCCCACGAACACTGAAGCTTTCTTT.

Regarding this clone: The junction differs from germline at one of its ends, possibly a read error. The chain's CDR3 is CASSLGGGRVAF. The CDR3, as DNA: TGTGCCAGCAGCTTAGGGGGCGGACGGGTGGCCTTC. This chain connects TRBV11-2 to TRBJ1-2; D perhaps matches TRBD1 (5 bases). CDR3 length: 12 residues. Germline loops: CDR1 SGHAT, CDR2 FQNNGV.

This chain uses TRBV7-9 with TRBJ2-7; no firm D call. This CDR3 has 12 amino acids. Germline V gene data show CDR1 as SEHNR and CDR2 as FQNEAQ (reference sequence). V was cut by 8 bases and J by 3 bases, with 11 bases left in between. The CDR3, as DNA: TGTGCCAGCTCCTCAGTCAGCTACGAGCAGTACTTC. It translates to CASSSVSYEQYF.

This sequence joins TRBV6-5 and TRBJ2-7; TRBD1 aligns across 8 bases. The junction had 13 bases not matched to a gene; V was cut back by 6 bases and J by 9 bases. The CDR3 spans 14 residues. Germline values: CDR1 MNHEY, CDR2 SVGAGI. CDR3: CASSPGTGALRQYF. The DNA of the CDR3 is TGTGCCAGCAGCCCGGGGACAGGCGCGCTTAGGCAGTACTTC.

This chain joins TRBV5-5 and TRBJ2-6; D not certain. The ends were cut back, 1 base at V and 0 bases at J, with 8 bases in the middle. There are 16 residues in the CDR3. CDR1 and CDR2 from the germline V gene are SGHKS and YYEKEE (reference sequence). Written as DNA, the CDR3 is TGTGCCAGCAGCTTGCGCGGAGACTCTGGGGCCAACGTCCTGACTTTC. Translated, it gives CASSLRGDSGANVLTF.

Note on this clone: A junction end diverges from the germline sequence, so it may reflect a read error. The chain carries TRBV19 and TRBJ1-5; 7 bases map to TRBD1. This CDR3 comprises 15 residues. CDR1 LNHDA and CDR2 SQIVND come from the germline V gene (reference sequence). The CDR3 reads CASRSEDRSNRPQHF. The CDR3 DNA reads TGTGCCAGTAGGTCGGAGGACAGGAGCAATCGGCCCCAGCATTTT.

This chain joins TRBV7-9 and TRBJ1-1, with D unclear. Trimming stripped 4 bases from V and 3 bases from J, with 3 bases between. In germline, CDR1 is SEHNR, CDR2 FQNEAQ (reference sequence). This CDR3 has 11 residues. DNA for the CDR3: TGTGCCAGCAGCTCAGACACTGAAGCTTTCTTT. Protein: CASSSDTEAFF.

The V gene is TRBV7-8, the J gene TRBJ1-1, with a tentative D call TRBD1 (5 bases). Germline CDR1 and CDR2: SGHVS and FQNEAQ. The CDR3 sequence is 16 residues long. Trimming removed 1 base from V and 3 bases from J, with 15 bases in between. This CDR3 reads CASSLGGGRRDTEAFF. The CDR3 coding sequence is TGTGCCAGCAGCTTAGGCGGGGGGAGAAGGGACACTGAAGCTTTCTTT.

V usage is TRBV2 and J usage is TRBJ1-1; D is ambiguous. The CDR3 is made up of 14 amino acids. Per the germline V gene, CDR1 is SNHLY and CDR2 is FYNNEI. V lost 5 bases to trimming and J lost 0 bases, with 10 bases between them. The CDR3, as DNA: TGTGCCAGCAGTCTAACAGATATGAACACTGAAGCTTTCTTT. It specifies CASSLTDMNTEAFF.

The V gene is TRBV10-1, the J gene TRBJ2-7, with TRBD2 matching 9 bases. The CDR3 totals 15 residues. With V trimmed by 3 bases and J by 2 bases, 5 bases remained unmatched. CDR1 and CDR2 (germline): WNHNN, SYGVQD (reference sequence). CDR3 loop: CASSDRLAGPYEQYF. CDR3 nucleotides: TGCGCCAGCAGTGACCGTCTAGCGGGGCCCTACGAGCAGTACTTC.

J is TRBJ2-2 and V is TRBV29-1; D perhaps matches TRBD1 (5 bases). Trimming pared 6 bases from V and 4 bases from J, leaving 15 bases between. The length of the CDR3 is 14 residues. CDR1 and CDR2 from the germline V gene are SQVTM and ANQGSEA. CDR3 in DNA: TGCAGCGTGTCCGGGCTTAGGGGCACCGGGGAGCTGTTTTTT. Translating gives CSVSGLRGTGELFF.

V usage is TRBV6-5 and J usage is TRBJ2-1; TRBD2 matches at 7 bases. The CDR3 loop spans 16 amino acids. From germline, CDR1 is MNHEY and CDR2 SVGAGI. The V and J ends lost 2 bases and 4 bases, in that order; junction bases with no gene match: 8. CDR3 DNA: TGTGCCAGCAGTTACCAGCGGGGAATCGCGTACAATGAGCAGTTCTTC. It is translated as CASSYQRGIAYNEQFF.

The genes are TRBV2 and TRBJ2-5; unclear D gene. There are 13 residues in the CDR3. V lost 2 bases and J 7 bases, leaving 11 bases between the germline ends. Germline V CDR1 and CDR2: SNHLY, FYNNEI. CDR3 DNA sequence: TGTGCCAGCAGTGAAACCGCTTCAGGGACCCAGTACTTC. It translates to CASSETASGTQYF.

The V gene is TRBV6-5, the J gene TRBJ2-7; no firm D call. The CDR3 runs 15 residues. Trimming left V 6 bases short and J 4 bases short, with 19 bases between. Germline CDR1 and CDR2: MNHEY and SVGAGI. The CDR3 DNA reads as TGTGCCAGCAGACAACGACTCGCCCCAGTTTACGAGCAGTACTTC. Translated: CASRQRLAPVYEQYF.

This clone was recorded once. V is TRBV19 and J is TRBJ1-1; 7 bases match TRBD1. The germline gives CDR1 LNHDA, CDR2 SQIVND (reference sequence). J lost 3 bases, V lost 6 bases, and 7 bases had no gene match. The CDR3 is 14 residues long. The chain's CDR3 is CASRWDSTYTEAFF. For the CDR3, the DNA is TGTGCCAGTAGATGGGACAGCACCTACACTGAAGCTTTCTTT.

The V call is TRBV11-3, the J call TRBJ2-1; 11 positions match TRBD2. Germline loops: CDR1 SGHNT, CDR2 YENEEA. The CDR3 runs 15 residues. V lost 5 bases to trimming and J lost 4 bases; unmatched junction nucleotides: 4. As DNA, the CDR3 is TGTGCCAGCAGCCAGGGGACTAGCGGTTACAATGAGCAGTTCTTC. It specifies CASSQGTSGYNEQFF.

This clone has more than one count but fewer than ten. This chain uses TRBV27 with TRBJ1-4; D is undetermined. From germline, CDR1 is MNHEY and CDR2 SMNVEV (reference sequence). V was cut by 2 bases and J by 4 bases, with 14 bases left in between. This CDR3 comprises 16 residues. The CDR3 nucleotides read TGTGCCAGCAGTTTAAATTCCCGGCAGGTTAATGAAAAACTGTTTTTT. Its protein is CASSLNSRQVNEKLFF.

The chain links TRBV28 to TRBJ2-7; D call uncertain. V dropped 2 bases and J dropped 9 bases, with 14 bases sitting between them. Germline CDR1 reads MDHEN; CDR2 reads SYDVKM. This CDR3 contains 13 residues. In nucleotides, the CDR3 is TGTGCCAGCAGTTTAGTTCCCGTGCAACTGCAGTACTTC. Translated, it gives CASSLVPVQLQYF.

This chain connects TRBV3-1 (or the pseudogene TRBV3-2) to TRBJ2-7; the match to TRBD2 covers 7 bases. CDR3 length: 14 residues. Germline V gives CDR1 LGHDT, CDR2 YNNKEL (reference sequence). Losses at the gene ends were 2 bases for V and 3 bases for J; bases not matched to a gene: 4. In DNA form, the CDR3 reads TGTGCCAGCAGCCAATGGCGGGAGTACTACGAGCAGTACTTC. It yields the protein CASSQWREYYEQYF.

V gene TRBV29-1 combines with J gene TRBJ1-5, with D possibly being TRBD1 (5 bases). This CDR3 has 13 amino acids. Trimming left V 5 bases short and J 4 bases short, with 12 bases between. CDR1 is SQVTM, CDR2 ANQGSEA, per germline. The CDR3 DNA follows: TGCAGCGTTTCGCGGGGGATAAATCAGCCCCAGCATTTT. Protein sequence: CSVSRGINQPQHF.

The J gene is TRBJ2-1, the V gene TRBV28; D perhaps matches TRBD1 (5 bases). The germline V gene encodes CDR1 MDHEN and CDR2 SYDVKM. The V end lost 6 bases, the J end lost 12 bases, and 18 bases lay between the germline ends. The CDR3 spans 13 residues. The CDR3 DNA sequence: TGTGCCAGCAGCCGGACGGCCAGGGTTGGGCAGTTCTTC. It encodes CASSRTARVGQFF.

V and J are TRBV25-1 and TRBJ1-4, with D unresolved. Trimming cost V 5 bases and J 4 bases, with 11 bases left between them. From germline, CDR1 is MGHDK and CDR2 SYGVNS. The CDR3 extends over 14 amino acids. CDR3 residues: CASSPGSFNEKLFF. In nucleotides, the CDR3 is TGTGCCAGCAGTCCGGGATCCTTTAATGAAAAACTGTTTTTT.

The chain is built from TRBV12-3 or TRBV12-4 and TRBJ1-2, with D perhaps TRBD1 (5 bases). The germline V and J ends were trimmed by 5 bases and 3 bases, with 7 bases remaining between them. This CDR3 has 12 amino acids. For the CDR3, the DNA is TGTGCCAGCAGTCAGGGCTACTATGGCTACACCTTC. Residues: CASSQGYYGYTF.